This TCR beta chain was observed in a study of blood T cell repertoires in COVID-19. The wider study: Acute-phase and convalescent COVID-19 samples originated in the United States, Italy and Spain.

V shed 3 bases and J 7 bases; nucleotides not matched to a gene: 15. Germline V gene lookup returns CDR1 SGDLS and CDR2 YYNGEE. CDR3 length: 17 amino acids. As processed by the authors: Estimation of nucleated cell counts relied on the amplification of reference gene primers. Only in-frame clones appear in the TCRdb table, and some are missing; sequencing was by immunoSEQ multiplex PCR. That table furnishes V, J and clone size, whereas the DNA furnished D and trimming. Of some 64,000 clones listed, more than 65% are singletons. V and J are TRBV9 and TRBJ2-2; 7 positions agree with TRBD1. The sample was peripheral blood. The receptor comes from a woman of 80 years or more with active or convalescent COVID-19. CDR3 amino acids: CASSGQRGGALGGELFF. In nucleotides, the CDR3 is TGTGCCAGCAGCGGACAAAGAGGGGGCGCTTTAGGCGGGGAGCTGTTTTTT.